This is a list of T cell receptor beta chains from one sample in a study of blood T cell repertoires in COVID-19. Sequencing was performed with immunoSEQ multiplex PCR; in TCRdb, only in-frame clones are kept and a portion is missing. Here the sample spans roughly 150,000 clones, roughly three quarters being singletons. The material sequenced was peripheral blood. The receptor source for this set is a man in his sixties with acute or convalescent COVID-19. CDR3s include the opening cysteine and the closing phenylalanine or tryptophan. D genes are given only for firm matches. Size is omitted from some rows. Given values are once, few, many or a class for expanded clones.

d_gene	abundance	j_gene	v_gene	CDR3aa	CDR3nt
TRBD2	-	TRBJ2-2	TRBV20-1	CSASSTSGRANTGELFF	TGCAGTGCTAGTAGCACTAGCGGGAGGGCGAACACCGGGGAGCTGTTTTTT
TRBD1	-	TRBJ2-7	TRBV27	CASSRTGTGTYEQYF	TGTGCCAGCAGTCGCACCGGGACAGGAACCTACGAGCAGTACTTC
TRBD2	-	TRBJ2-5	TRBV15	CATSRGIGLAGVNVETQYF	TGTGCCACCAGCAGAGGCATCGGACTAGCGGGAGTAAATGTAGAGACCCAGTACTTC
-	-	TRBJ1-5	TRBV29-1	CSVVDRGNQPQHF	TGCAGCGTAGTGGACAGAGGCAATCAGCCCCAGCATTTT
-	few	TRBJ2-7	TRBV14	CASSPFGGRGYEQYF	TGTGCCAGCAGCCCCTTCGGGGGACGGGGGTACGAGCAGTACTTC
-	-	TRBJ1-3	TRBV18	CASSQTSGNTIYF	TGTGCCAGCTCACAAACATCTGGAAACACCATATATTTT
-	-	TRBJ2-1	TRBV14	CASSRAGFGNEQFF	TGTGCCAGCAGCCGGGCGGGATTCGGGAATGAGCAGTTCTTC
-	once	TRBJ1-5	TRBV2	CASSDFRSSNQPQHF	TGTGCCAGCAGTGACTTTCGGAGTAGCAATCAGCCCCAGCATTTT
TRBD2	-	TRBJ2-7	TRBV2	CASSLPTSGAVSYEQYF	TGTGCCAGCAGTCTACCGACTAGCGGAGCCGTCTCCTACGAGCAGTACTTC
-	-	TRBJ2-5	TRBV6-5	CASRGVEETQYF	TGTGCCAGCAGAGGGGTGGAAGAGACCCAGTACTTC
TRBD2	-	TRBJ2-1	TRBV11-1	CASSTAGRAYNEQFF	TGTGCCAGCAGTACCGCCGGGAGGGCCTACAATGAGCAGTTCTTC
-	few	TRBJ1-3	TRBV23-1	CASSHPKRGNTIYF	TGCGCCAGCAGTCATCCTAAGAGGGGAAACACCATATATTTT
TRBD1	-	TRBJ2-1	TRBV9	CASSDLGQGREQFF	TGTGCCAGCAGCGATCTGGGACAGGGGAGGGAGCAGTTCTTC
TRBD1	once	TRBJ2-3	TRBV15	CATEGGANTQYF	TGTGCCACCGAAGGGGGCGCAAATACGCAGTATTTT
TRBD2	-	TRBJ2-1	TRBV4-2	CASSQAGMAGGIMFF	TGTGCCAGCAGCCAAGCTGGAATGGCGGGAGGAATTATGTTCTTC
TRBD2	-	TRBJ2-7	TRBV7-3	CASSPNSGGIHEQYF	TGTGCCAGCAGCCCCAACTCGGGGGGAATCCACGAGCAGTACTTC
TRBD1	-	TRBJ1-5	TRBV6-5	CASSTGTGINQPQHF	TGTGCCAGCAGTACCGGGACAGGCATCAATCAGCCCCAGCATTTT
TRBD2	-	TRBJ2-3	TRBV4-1	CASSLDSSTSGTRTDTQYF	TGCGCCAGCAGCTTAGATTCATCGACTAGCGGGACTCGCACAGATACGCAGTATTTT
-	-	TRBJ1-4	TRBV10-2	CASTEQGGEKLFF	TGCGCCAGCACTGAACAGGGCGGTGAAAAACTGTTTTTT
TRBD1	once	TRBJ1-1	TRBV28	CASSFGQGGTEAFF	TGTGCCAGCAGTTTCGGACAGGGGGGCACTGAAGCTTTCTTT
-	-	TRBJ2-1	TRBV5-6	CASSPPTGEQFF	TGTGCCAGCAGCCCACCAACCGGGGAGCAGTTCTTC
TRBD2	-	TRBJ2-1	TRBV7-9	CASSLRPRLAGSYNEQFF	TGTGCCAGCAGCTTAAGGCCCAGACTAGCGGGTTCCTACAATGAGCAGTTCTTC
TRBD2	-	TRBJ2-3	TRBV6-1	CASSVELAGPMGTQYF	TGTGCCAGCAGTGTGGAACTAGCGGGGCCCATGGGTACGCAGTATTTT
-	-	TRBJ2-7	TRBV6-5	CASSPRRSSYEQYF	TGTGCCAGCAGTCCCCGACGGAGCTCCTACGAGCAGTACTTC
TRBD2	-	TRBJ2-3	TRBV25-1	CASSSLAGGTDTQYF	TGTGCCAGCAGTTCTCTAGCGGGAGGCACAGATACGCAGTATTTT
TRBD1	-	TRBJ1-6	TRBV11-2	CASSLQPGQGSPLHF	TGTGCCAGCAGCTTACAACCAGGACAGGGGTCACCCCTCCACTTT
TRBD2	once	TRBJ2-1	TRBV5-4	CASSLSSGSVNEQFF	TGTGCCAGCAGCTTGAGTAGCGGGAGTGTCAATGAGCAGTTCTTC
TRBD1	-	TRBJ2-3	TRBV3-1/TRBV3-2	CASSLQGARTDTQYF	TGTGCCAGCAGTTTACAGGGGGCCCGCACAGATACGCAGTATTTT
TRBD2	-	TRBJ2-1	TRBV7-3	CASSPGTSRYNEQFF	TGTGCCAGCAGCCCTGGGACTAGCAGATACAATGAGCAGTTCTTC
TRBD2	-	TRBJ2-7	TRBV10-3	CATSPGLAGASSYEQYF	TGTGCCACCTCCCCGGGACTAGCGGGAGCGAGCTCCTACGAGCAGTACTTC
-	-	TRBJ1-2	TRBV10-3	CAINTGQTGYTF	TGTGCCATCAACACAGGGCAGACTGGCTACACCTTC
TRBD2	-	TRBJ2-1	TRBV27	CASSLASGAYNEQFF	TGTGCCAGCAGTTTGGCTAGCGGAGCCTACAATGAGCAGTTCTTC
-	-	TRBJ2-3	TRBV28	CASSPPWGEASTDTQYF	TGTGCCAGCAGTCCCCCCTGGGGGGAGGCGAGCACAGATACGCAGTATTTT
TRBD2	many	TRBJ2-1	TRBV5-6	CASSLVAGAYNEQFF	TGTGCCAGCAGCTTGGTAGCGGGAGCCTACAATGAGCAGTTCTTC
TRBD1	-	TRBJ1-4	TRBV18	CASSPAGQGLNEKLFF	TGTGCCAGCTCACCGGCGGGACAGGGATTAAATGAAAAACTGTTTTTT
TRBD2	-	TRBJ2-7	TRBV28	CASSSSAGLEYRYF	TGTGCCAGCAGTTCGTCCGCGGGACTAGAGTATCGGTACTTC
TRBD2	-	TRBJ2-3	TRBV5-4	CASSLTSGGTDTQYF	TGTGCCAGCAGCTTAACTAGCGGCGGCACAGATACGCAGTATTTT
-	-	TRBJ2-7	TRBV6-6	CASSYNWGSEQYF	TGTGCCAGCAGTTACAATTGGGGCTCCGAGCAGTACTTC
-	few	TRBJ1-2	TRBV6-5	CASSYSPDYGYTF	TGTGCCAGCAGTTACTCCCCCGACTATGGCTACACCTTC
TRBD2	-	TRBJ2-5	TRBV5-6	CASSRGLAEYQETQYF	TGTGCCAGCAGCCGTGGACTAGCGGAATACCAAGAGACCCAGTACTTC
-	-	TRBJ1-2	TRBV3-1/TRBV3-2	CASSPTGWAAGSYGYTF	TGTGCCAGCAGTCCGACAGGATGGGCCGCTGGAAGCTATGGCTACACCTTC
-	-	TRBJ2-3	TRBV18	CASSRGTSTDTQYF	TGTGCCAGCTCACGGGGGACAAGCACAGATACGCAGTATTTT
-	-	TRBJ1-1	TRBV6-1	CASSESLYEYLNTEAFF	TGTGCCAGCAGTGAATCTCTTTATGAGTACCTGAACACTGAAGCTTTCTTT
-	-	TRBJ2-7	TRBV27	CASSPNGGAYEQYF	TGTGCCAGCAGTCCTAACGGGGGAGCTTACGAGCAGTACTTC
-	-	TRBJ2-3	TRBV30	CALTQGFADTQYF	TGTGCCTTAACCCAGGGTTTCGCCGATACGCAGTATTTT
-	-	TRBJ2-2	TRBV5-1	CASSRGGRGAGELFF	TGCGCCAGCAGCAGAGGAGGGCGCGGGGCCGGGGAGCTGTTTTTT
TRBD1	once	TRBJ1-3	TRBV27	CASSPTSGTVYYF	TGTGCCAGCAGCCCCACCTCCGGGACAGTGTACTATTTT
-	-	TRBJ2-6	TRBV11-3	CASSPTGANVLTF	TGTGCCAGCAGCCCCACTGGGGCCAACGTCCTGACTTTC
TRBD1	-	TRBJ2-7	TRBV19	CASSEHTGTGTYEQYF	TGTGCCAGTAGTGAACATACCGGGACAGGGACGTACGAGCAGTACTTC
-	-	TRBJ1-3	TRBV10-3	CAISSQGGIGNTIYF	TGTGCCATCAGTTCCCAGGGAGGGATTGGAAACACCATATATTTT
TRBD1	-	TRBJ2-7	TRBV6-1	CASSLPDREQYF	TGTGCCAGCAGTTTACCGGACAGGGAGCAGTACTTC
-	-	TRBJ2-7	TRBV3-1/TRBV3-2	CASSLSSEGYEQYF	TGTGCCAGCAGCCTAAGTAGCGAAGGCTACGAGCAGTACTTC
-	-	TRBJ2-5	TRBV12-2	CASRLPGKETQYF	TGTGCAAGTCGCTTGCCCGGGAAAGAGACCCAGTACTTC
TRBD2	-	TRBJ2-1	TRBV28	CASSRASGRDDNEQFF	TGTGCCAGCAGCCGCGCTAGCGGGAGAGACGACAATGAGCAGTTCTTC
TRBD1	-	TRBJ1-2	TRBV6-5	CASRTGLGGYTF	TGTGCCAGCAGGACAGGGTTGGGAGGCTACACCTTC
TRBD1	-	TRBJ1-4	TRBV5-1	CASSKTGSTEKLFF	TGCGCCAGCAGCAAGACAGGGTCTACTGAAAAACTGTTTTTT
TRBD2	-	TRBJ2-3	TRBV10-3	CAIRELAGGPDTQYF	TGTGCCATCAGGGAGCTAGCGGGAGGACCGGATACGCAGTATTTT